The next 32 T cell receptor beta chains were all read from a single sample in a study of shared clonotypes between healthy human individuals. In the naive CD8 group, cells lacked CD45RO and were positively selected for CCR7, so terminally differentiated effector memory CD45RA+ cells were left out. Sequencing used immunoSEQ multiplex PCR; TCRdb keeps in-frame clones, though not all of them. Among around 2,100,000 clones listed, about 95% were seen once. The sequencing sample was made of naive CD8+ T cells sorted from blood. The receptors shown here come from a man between 18 and 35 years old in good health.

The chain has TRBV28 and TRBJ2-1, with unresolved D. The CDR3 loop spans 11 amino acids. The V and J ends lost 3 bases and 12 bases respectively, with 9 bases between them. Germline CDR1 MDHEN, CDR2 SYDVKM. As DNA, the CDR3 is TGTGCCAGCAGTTTTCTTGGTTCGCAGTTCTTC. Its protein is CASSFLGSQFF.

With respect to this clone: The junction departs from germline at one end; a sequencing error may be responsible. The chain is built from TRBV27 and TRBJ2-7, with D possibly being TRBD2 (5 bases). Germline V lookup: CDR1 MNHEY, CDR2 SMNVEV (reference sequence). The CDR3 covers 14 residues. CDR3 nucleotide sequence: TGTGTCAGCAGTTTCGGTCGGGGCTCCTACGAGCAGTACTTC. Its protein is CVSSFGRGSYEQYF.

This sequence joins TRBV27 and TRBJ2-7; D unclear. CDR3 length: 14 residues. CDR1 is MNHEY and CDR2 is SMNVEV in the germline V gene (reference sequence). V dropped 2 bases and J dropped 0 bases, with 8 bases sitting between them. CDR3 in amino acids: CASSLMVSSYEQYF. For the CDR3, the DNA is TGTGCCAGCAGTTTAATGGTTAGCTCCTACGAGCAGTACTTC.

Of note for this clone: Distinct nucleotide sequences in the sample also encode this CDR3. This chain joins TRBV2 and TRBJ2-5; D call uncertain. V lost 1 base to trimming and J lost 5 bases, with 5 bases between them. From germline, CDR1 is SNHLY and CDR2 FYNNEI. This CDR3 spans 12 amino acids. The CDR3 loop is CASSEGRETQYF. CDR3 in DNA: TGTGCCAGCAGTGAAGGGCGGGAGACCCAGTACTTC.

This clone was detected once. At the DNA level, this CDR3 is encoded by other sequences in the same sample as well. The genes are TRBV6-5 and TRBJ1-2, with 7 nucleotides matching TRBD1. CDR1 is MNHEY, CDR2 SVGAGI, per germline. There are 14 residues in the CDR3. The V and J ends lost 3 bases and 3 bases, in that order; junction bases with no gene match: 4. The CDR3 DNA reads TGTGCCAGCAGTTATAGGGACAGAGACTATGGCTACACCTTC. Residues: CASSYRDRDYGYTF.

The V gene is TRBV6-4, the J gene TRBJ1-1; 7 nucleotides match TRBD1. The CDR3 has 16 residues. The germline V gene has CDR1 MRHNA and CDR2 SNTAGT. The V gene end was trimmed by 6 bases and the J gene end by 1 base; junction bases not matched to a gene: 11. This chain's CDR3 is CASSETGYPQNTEAFF. The CDR3 region has the DNA TGTGCCAGCAGCGAGACAGGGTACCCTCAGAACACTGAAGCTTTCTTT.

The count of this clone is one. The chain carries TRBV9 and TRBJ2-1; TRBD2 aligns across 7 bases. After removal of 2 bases from V and 9 bases from J, the junction contained 8 bases not matched to a gene. Germline CDR1 is SGDLS and CDR2 is YYNGEE. The CDR3 runs to 14 residues. The CDR3 DNA follows: TGTGCCAGCAGCGTGACGAGGGAGGGCGGTGAGCAGTTCTTC. It encodes CASSVTREGGEQFF.

This sequence joins TRBV5-1 and TRBJ2-3; D is ambiguous. CDR1 and CDR2 (germline): SGHRS, YFSETQ. The CDR3 length is 17 residues. Trimming shortened V by 0 bases and J by 0 bases, and 14 bases separated the two germline ends. The CDR3 sequence: CASSLAFSSTSTDTQYF. In nucleotides, the CDR3 is TGCGCCAGCAGCTTGGCCTTTTCTTCTACTAGCACAGATACGCAGTATTTT.

DNA for the CDR3: TGTGCCAGCAGCTATGCCCTCGAGCAGTACTTC. Translation gives CASSYALEQYF. The chain has TRBV6-5 and TRBJ2-7, with no clear D. Trimming cost V 6 bases and J 6 bases, with 9 bases left between them. There are 11 residues in the CDR3. CDR1 and CDR2 from the germline V gene are MNHEY and SVGAGI.

The chain couples TRBV28 to TRBJ2-5, with D unresolved. V lost 4 bases and J 5 bases, leaving 14 bases between the germline ends. This CDR3 spans 14 amino acids. Germline CDR1 reads MDHEN; CDR2 reads SYDVKM. CDR3 sequence (DNA): TGTGCCAGCAGTTATGAAAGGGAACGGGAGACCCAGTACTTC. Amino acids: CASSYERERETQYF.

On this clone: In the same sample, other DNA sequences code for this CDR3. The J gene is TRBJ1-1, the V gene TRBV10-3; maybe TRBD1 (5 bases). The CDR3 extends over 13 amino acids. Germline CDR1 reads ENHRY; CDR2 reads SYGVKD. Trimming took 2 bases from V and 4 from J, leaving 8 bases between them. CDR3 sequence reads: CAISETGGTEAFF. Written as DNA, the CDR3 is TGTGCCATCAGTGAGACGGGGGGCACTGAAGCTTTCTTT.

The chain employs TRBV28 and TRBJ2-7; D possibly corresponds to TRBD2 (5 bases). Trimming removed 3 bases at V and 7 bases at J, with 7 bases between. This CDR3 region has 11 residues. The germline CDR1 and CDR2 sequences are MDHEN and SYDVKM. The CDR3: CASSFGEEQYF. The CDR3, as DNA: TGTGCCAGCAGTTTCGGGGAAGAGCAGTACTTC.

The chain employs TRBV2 and TRBJ1-1; tentatively, D is TRBD1 (5 bases). The CDR3 sequence is 12 residues long. The V and J ends lost 7 bases and 5 bases respectively, with 11 bases between them. Germline V lookup: CDR1 SNHLY, CDR2 FYNNEI. DNA of the CDR3: TGTGCCAGCATTACACGACAGACTGAAGCTTTCTTT. Translating it yields CASITRQTEAFF.

About this clone itself: The same CDR3 is also encoded by other DNA sequences in this sample. J is TRBJ2-5 and V is TRBV30; no clear D gene. Germline V gene lookup returns CDR1 GTSNPN and CDR2 SVGIG (reference sequence). This CDR3 has 11 residues. V was clipped by 2 bases and J by 4 bases, with 5 bases between them. The CDR3 DNA is TGTGCCTGGAGTTTCGGAGAGACCCAGTACTTC. Its translation: CAWSFGETQYF.

J is TRBJ2-3 and V is TRBV5-5, with D perhaps matching TRBD1 (5 bases). Germline lookup yields CDR1 SGHKS and CDR2 YYEKEE (reference sequence). The V end lost 2 bases, the J end lost 0 bases, and 7 bases lay between the germline ends. The CDR3 is made up of 14 amino acids. The CDR3 DNA follows: TGTGCCAGCAGCTTTACAGGTAGCACAGATACGCAGTATTTT. Its translation is CASSFTGSTDTQYF.

The chain recombines TRBV5-6 with TRBJ2-7; 9 bases match TRBD1. With V trimmed by 4 bases and J by 3 bases, 11 bases remained unmatched. The CDR3 spans 16 residues. Germline V gene sequence: CDR1 SGHDT, CDR2 YYEEEE. In DNA form, the CDR3 reads TGTGCCAGCAGCCAACAGGGGGCGCCGACGTACTACGAGCAGTACTTC. Amino acids: CASSQQGAPTYYEQYF.

The rearrangement joins TRBV6-6 to TRBJ2-5; tentatively, D is TRBD1 (5 bases). V was trimmed by 7 bases and J by 5 bases, leaving 17 bases between them. CDR1 is MNHNY, CDR2 SVGAGI, per germline (reference sequence). This CDR3 has 14 residues. The CDR3 loop reads CASMGRLTAETQYF. CDR3 in DNA: TGTGCCAGCATGGGGCGTTTAACCGCGGAGACCCAGTACTTC.

The J gene is TRBJ2-5, the V gene TRBV7-9, with TRBD1 matching 7 bases. The germline V gene has CDR1 SEHNR and CDR2 FQNEAQ (reference sequence). V shed 5 bases and J 3 bases; nucleotides not matched to a gene: 12. The CDR3 consists of 16 residues. The CDR3 loop reads CASSPTWGQQEETQYF. The CDR3 coding sequence is TGTGCCAGCAGCCCAACTTGGGGACAGCAAGAAGAGACCCAGTACTTC.

CDR3 bases: TGTGCCAGCAGCTTTGGAGGTCCCAGCTCTGGGGCCAACGTCCTGACTTTC. Encoded protein: CASSFGGPSSGANVLTF. The V gene is TRBV7-2, the J gene TRBJ2-6, with D perhaps TRBD2 (5 bases). Trimming pared 3 bases from V and 0 bases from J, leaving 12 bases between. Germline-derived CDR1 and CDR2 are SGHTA and FQGNSA. This CDR3 contains 17 residues. The complete variable domain, with remaining parts taken from reference TRBV7-2 and TRBJ2-6, reads GAGVSQSPSNKVTEKGKDVELRCDPISGHTALYWYRQSLGQGLEFLIYFQGNSAPDKSGLPSDRFSAERTGGSVSTLTIQRTQQEDSAVYLCASSFGGPSSGANVLTFGAGSRLTVL.

This chain connects TRBV28 to TRBJ2-5, with D possibly being TRBD1 (6 bases). Per germline, CDR1 MDHEN and CDR2 SYDVKM. The ends were cut back, 6 bases at V and 1 base at J, with 15 bases in the middle. The length of the CDR3 is 15 residues. The CDR3 protein is CASSPDRDIQETQYF. In DNA form, the CDR3 reads TGTGCCAGCAGCCCAGACCGGGACATCCAAGAGACCCAGTACTTC.

The chain couples TRBV4-1 to TRBJ2-7; perhaps TRBD1 as D (6 bases). Germline CDR1 is MGHRA and CDR2 is YSYEKL. The V and J ends lost 1 base and 0 bases respectively, with 10 bases between them. The CDR3 is 15 amino acids. This chain's CDR3 is CASSQVWDTSYEQYF. The CDR3, as DNA: TGCGCCAGCAGCCAAGTATGGGACACCTCCTACGAGCAGTACTTC.

The chain recombines TRBV6-5 with TRBJ1-3; 8 nucleotides agree with TRBD1. The length of the CDR3 is 16 residues. Germline CDR1 and CDR2: MNHEY and SVGAGI. J gave up 3 bases and V 0 bases, and 4 bases lay outside the gene matches. CDR3 sequence reads: CASSYSQGAVGNTIYF. The DNA for the CDR3 is TGTGCCAGCAGTTACTCGCAGGGGGCAGTTGGAAACACCATATATTTT.

This chain connects TRBV13 to TRBJ2-7, with 10 nucleotides matching TRBD1. Germline trimming cut 1 base from V and 5 bases from J; bases unmatched to any gene: 5. The CDR3 spans 15 residues. The V gene's germline CDR1 is PRHDT and CDR2 FYEKMQ (reference sequence). CDR3 region: CASSLAGQGVNEQYF. The CDR3 nucleotides read TGTGCCAGCAGCTTAGCCGGACAGGGGGTTAACGAGCAGTACTTC.

The chain is built from TRBV27 and TRBJ2-3; 8 nucleotides line up with TRBD2. Germline CDR1 MNHEY, CDR2 SMNVEV (reference sequence). The trim removed 2 bases at V and 4 bases at J, leaving 2 bases unmatched. The CDR3 totals 14 residues. CDR3 amino acids: CASSLGLAPDTQYF. CDR3 in DNA: TGTGCCAGCAGTTTAGGACTAGCCCCAGATACGCAGTATTTT.

The chain joins TRBV7-9 to TRBJ2-5, with D unclear. The CDR3 sequence is 11 residues long. With 7 bases removed from V and 4 bases from J, the gap between germline ends came to 7 bases. Germline V CDR1 and CDR2: SEHNR, FQNEAQ (reference sequence). CDR3 protein: CASNPIETQYF. In DNA, the CDR3 is TGTGCCAGCAACCCCATAGAGACCCAGTACTTC.

Notes on this clone: This specimen includes other DNA sequences encoding the same CDR3. The chain joins TRBV9 to TRBJ2-3; D may be TRBD1 (5 bases). With 0 bases removed from V and 6 bases from J, the gap between germline ends came to 8 bases. The CDR3 is 13 residues long. The germline CDR1 and CDR2 sequences are SGDLS and YYNGEE. CDR3 bases: TGTGCCAGCAGCGTAGTAGGGGCGGATACGCAGTATTTT. The encoded protein is CASSVVGADTQYF.

V gene TRBV2 combines with J gene TRBJ2-2; D remains unclear. The V and J ends lost 2 bases and 6 bases respectively, with 7 bases between them. In germline, CDR1 is SNHLY, CDR2 FYNNEI. This CDR3 comprises 13 residues. CDR3 DNA: TGTGCCAGCAGTGAATGGGATCCCGGGGAGCTGTTTTTT. Its translation: CASSEWDPGELFF.

The chain uses TRBV9 and TRBJ2-5, with TRBD2 matching 12 bases. V was pared by 3 bases and J by 3 bases, with 0 bases of the junction left unmatched. The CDR3 spans 14 residues. Germline V CDR1 and CDR2: SGDLS, YYNGEE. CDR3: CASSGTSGEETQYF. Here the CDR3 DNA reads TGTGCCAGCAGCGGGACTAGCGGGGAAGAGACCCAGTACTTC.

This clone was seen just once. The chain couples TRBV6-1 to TRBJ1-6; perhaps TRBD1 as D (5 bases). The CDR3 consists of 16 residues. CDR1 is MNHNS, CDR2 SASEGT, per germline. Trimming took off 0 bases at V and 5 bases at J, with 11 bases between the two ends. The CDR3 spells CASSEAVWGNNSPLHF. The CDR3 nucleotides read TGTGCCAGCAGTGAAGCGGTATGGGGGAATAATTCACCCCTCCACTTT.

As to this clone: This sample also contains other DNA sequences that code for the same CDR3. The chain uses TRBV5-1 and TRBJ2-7; TRBD1 aligns across 9 bases. The length of the CDR3 is 15 residues. V shed 0 bases, J shed 5 bases, and the junction held 6 bases outside the gene matches. Germline CDR1 is SGHRS and CDR2 is YFSETQ. The CDR3 nucleotides read TGCGCCAGCAGCTTGGAACAGGGGGCGTGGGACGAGCAGTACTTC. Translating gives CASSLEQGAWDEQYF. Full variable domain (rest looked up from reference TRBV5-1 and TRBJ2-7): KAGVTQTPRYLIKTRGQQVTLSCSPISGHRSVSWYQQTPGQGLQFLFEYFSETQRNKGNFPGRFSGRQFSNSRSEMNVSTLELGDSALYLCASSLEQGAWDEQYFGPGTRLTVT.

V usage is TRBV4-3 and J usage is TRBJ2-1, with D possibly TRBD2 on 6 matching bases. The CDR3 contains 15 residues. The V end was cut by 0 bases, the J end by 3 bases, with 9 bases between. Germline CDR1 and CDR2: LGHNA and YSLEER. The CDR3 region is CASSQDGGYYNEQFF. The CDR3 DNA is TGCGCCAGCAGCCAAGATGGGGGGTACTACAATGAGCAGTTCTTC.

The chain uses TRBV4-2 and TRBJ2-1; 8 bases line up with TRBD2. V gave up 3 bases and J gave up 1 base; unmatched junction bases: 8. Germline V gene sequence: CDR1 LGHNA, CDR2 YNFKEQ. The CDR3 consists of 17 residues. The CDR3 region has the DNA TGTGCCAGCAGCCAGCAGATAGCGGGATGGTCCTACAATGAGCAGTTCTTC. Amino acid sequence: CASSQQIAGWSYNEQFF.